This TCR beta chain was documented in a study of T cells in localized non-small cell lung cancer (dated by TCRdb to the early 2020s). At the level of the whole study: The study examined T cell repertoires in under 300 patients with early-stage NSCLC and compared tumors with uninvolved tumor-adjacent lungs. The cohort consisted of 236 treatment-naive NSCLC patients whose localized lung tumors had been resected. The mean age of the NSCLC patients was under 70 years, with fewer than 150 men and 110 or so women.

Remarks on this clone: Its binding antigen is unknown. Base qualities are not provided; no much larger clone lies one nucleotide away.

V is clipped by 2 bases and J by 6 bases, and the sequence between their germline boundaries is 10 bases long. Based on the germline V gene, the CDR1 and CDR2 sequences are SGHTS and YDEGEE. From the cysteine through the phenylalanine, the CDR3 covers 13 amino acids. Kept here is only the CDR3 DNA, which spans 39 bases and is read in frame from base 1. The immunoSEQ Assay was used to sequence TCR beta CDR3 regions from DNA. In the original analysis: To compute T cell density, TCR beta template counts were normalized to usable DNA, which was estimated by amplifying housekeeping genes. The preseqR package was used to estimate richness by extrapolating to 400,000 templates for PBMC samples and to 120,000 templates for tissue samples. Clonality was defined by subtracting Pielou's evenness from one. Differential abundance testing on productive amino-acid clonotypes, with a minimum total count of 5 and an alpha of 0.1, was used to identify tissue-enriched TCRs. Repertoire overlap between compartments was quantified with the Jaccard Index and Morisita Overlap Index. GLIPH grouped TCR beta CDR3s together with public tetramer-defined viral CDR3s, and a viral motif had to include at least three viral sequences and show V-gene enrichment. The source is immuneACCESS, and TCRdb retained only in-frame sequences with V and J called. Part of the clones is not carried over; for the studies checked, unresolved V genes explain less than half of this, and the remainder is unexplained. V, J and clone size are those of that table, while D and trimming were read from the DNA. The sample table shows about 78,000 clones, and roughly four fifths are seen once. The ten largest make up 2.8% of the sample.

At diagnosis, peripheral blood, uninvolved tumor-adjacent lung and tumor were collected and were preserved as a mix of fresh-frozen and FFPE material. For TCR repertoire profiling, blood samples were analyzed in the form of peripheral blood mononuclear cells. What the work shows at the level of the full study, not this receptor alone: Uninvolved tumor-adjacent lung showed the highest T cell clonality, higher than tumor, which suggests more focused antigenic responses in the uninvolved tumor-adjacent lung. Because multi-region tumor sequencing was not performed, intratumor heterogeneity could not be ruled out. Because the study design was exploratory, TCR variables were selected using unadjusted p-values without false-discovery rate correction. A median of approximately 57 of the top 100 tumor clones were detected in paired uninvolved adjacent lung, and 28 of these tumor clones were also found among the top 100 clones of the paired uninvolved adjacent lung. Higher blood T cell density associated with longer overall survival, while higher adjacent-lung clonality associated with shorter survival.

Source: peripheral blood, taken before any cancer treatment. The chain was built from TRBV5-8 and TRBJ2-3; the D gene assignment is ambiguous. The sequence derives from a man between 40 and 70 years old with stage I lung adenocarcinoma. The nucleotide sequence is TGTGCCAGCAGCTTTGGTCTTCCGGATACGCAGTATTTT. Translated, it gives CASSFGLPDTQYF.